A selection of T cell receptor beta chains follows, all from one sample in a study of response to subunit inactivated influenza vaccine. TCRdb re-analysed the RT-PCR reads in MiXCR, keeping a single row per CDR3 protein. The sample has approximately 310,000 distinct CDR3 sequences, around a fifth seen once. The source was PBMCs from blood, collected approximately 20 months after vaccination. The receptors come from a man between 50 and 69 years old who received an inactivated influenza vaccine. Each CDR3 is given with its conserved first and last residue. A D gene is named only where the DNA matches it firmly. Part of the rows lack a size; the others show once, few, many or a class for expanded clones.

V: TRBV4-3; J: TRBJ1-3; size: few; D: NA; DNA: TGCGCCAGCAGCCAAGATCAGGCCCGGTCTGGAAACACCATATATTTT; CDR3: CASSQDQARSGNTIYF
V: TRBV29-1; J: TRBJ1-2; size: NA; D: NA; DNA: TGCAGCGTTGTGCCCACCGGGGTGGACTATGGCTACACCTTC; CDR3: CSVVPTGVDYGYTF
V: TRBV7-3; J: TRBJ2-1; size: once; D: TRBD2; DNA: TGTGCCAGCAGCTTAAATAGCGGGGGGACGAATGAGCAGTTCTTC; CDR3: CASSLNSGGTNEQFF
V: TRBV20-1; J: TRBJ1-2; size: few; D: NA; DNA: TGCAGTGCTAGAGATGGGGGGCGCTTAGGCTACACCTTC; CDR3: CSARDGGRLGYTF
V: TRBV5-4; J: TRBJ2-7; size: few; D: NA; DNA: TGTGCCAGCAGCTTGGATAGACTGCGAGAGCAGTACTTC; CDR3: CASSLDRLREQYF
V: TRBV20-1; J: TRBJ1-5; size: few; D: TRBD1; DNA: TGCAGTGCTGCCAGGGGGCTCCCCAATCAGCCCCAGCATTTT; CDR3: CSAARGLPNQPQHF
V: TRBV6-1; J: TRBJ1-1; size: few; D: NA; DNA: TGTGCCAGCATCGGTTACACTTCTGAAGCTTTCTTT; CDR3: CASIGYTSEAFF
V: TRBV7-9; J: TRBJ1-1; size: few; D: NA; DNA: TGTGCCAGCAGCTTGGGAGACGGGAACACTGAAGCTTTCTTT; CDR3: CASSLGDGNTEAFF
V: TRBV11-2; J: TRBJ1-4; size: NA; D: NA; DNA: TGTGCCAGCAGCTTAGACCCAAATGAAAAACTGTTTTTT; CDR3: CASSLDPNEKLFF
V: TRBV18; J: TRBJ1-1; size: few; D: NA; DNA: TGTGCCAGCTCACCGCCACCCGGCAGGGGAACTGAAGCTTTCTTT; CDR3: CASSPPPGRGTEAFF
V: TRBV5-1; J: TRBJ1-2; size: NA; D: NA; DNA: TGCGCCAGCAGCTTGGGACTCGCCACCTCTAACTATGGCTACACCTTC; CDR3: CASSLGLATSNYGYTF